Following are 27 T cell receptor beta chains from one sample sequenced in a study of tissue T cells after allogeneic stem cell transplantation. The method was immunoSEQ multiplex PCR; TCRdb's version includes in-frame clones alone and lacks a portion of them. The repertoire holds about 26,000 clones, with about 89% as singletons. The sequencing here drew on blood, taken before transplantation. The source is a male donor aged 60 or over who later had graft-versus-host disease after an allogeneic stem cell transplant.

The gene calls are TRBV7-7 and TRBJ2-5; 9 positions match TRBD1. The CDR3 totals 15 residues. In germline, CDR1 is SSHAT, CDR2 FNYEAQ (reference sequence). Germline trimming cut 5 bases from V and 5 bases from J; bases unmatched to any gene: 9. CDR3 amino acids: CASSQPGTGRETQYF. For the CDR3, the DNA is TGTGCCAGCAGCCAACCTGGGACAGGGAGGGAGACCCAGTACTTC.

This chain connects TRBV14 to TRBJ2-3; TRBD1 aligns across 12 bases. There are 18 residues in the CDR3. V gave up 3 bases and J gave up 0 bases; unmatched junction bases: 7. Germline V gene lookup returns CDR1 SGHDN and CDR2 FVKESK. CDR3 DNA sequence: TGTGCCAGCAGCCACCGGGACAGGGGGCGAGGGAGCACAGATACGCAGTATTTT. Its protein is CASSHRDRGRGSTDTQYF.

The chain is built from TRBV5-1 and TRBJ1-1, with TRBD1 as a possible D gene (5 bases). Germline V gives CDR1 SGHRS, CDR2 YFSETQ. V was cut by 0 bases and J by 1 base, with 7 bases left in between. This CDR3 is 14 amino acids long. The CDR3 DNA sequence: TGCGCCAGCAGCTTGGCCCAGGGGAACACTGAAGCTTTCTTT. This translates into CASSLAQGNTEAFF. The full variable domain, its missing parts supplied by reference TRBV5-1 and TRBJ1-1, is KAGVTQTPRYLIKTRGQQVTLSCSPISGHRSVSWYQQTPGQGLQFLFEYFSETQRNKGNFPGRFSGRQFSNSRSEMNVSTLELGDSALYLCASSLAQGNTEAFFGQGTRLTVV.

As DNA, the CDR3 is TGTGCCAGCAGTGTGAAACAGGGCACCGGGGAGCTGTTTTTT. Residues: CASSVKQGTGELFF. This chain joins TRBV2 and TRBJ2-2, with D maybe TRBD1 (6 bases). V lost 4 bases and J 4 bases, leaving 10 bases between the germline ends. Germline V gives CDR1 SNHLY, CDR2 FYNNEI. The CDR3 covers 14 residues. The whole variable domain, remainder taken from reference TRBV2 and TRBJ2-2, is EPEVTQTPSHQVTQMGQEVILRCVPISNHLYFYWYRQILGQKVEFLVSFYNNEISEKSEIFDDQFSVERPDGSNFTLKIRSTKLEDSAMYFCASSVKQGTGELFFGEGSRLTVL.

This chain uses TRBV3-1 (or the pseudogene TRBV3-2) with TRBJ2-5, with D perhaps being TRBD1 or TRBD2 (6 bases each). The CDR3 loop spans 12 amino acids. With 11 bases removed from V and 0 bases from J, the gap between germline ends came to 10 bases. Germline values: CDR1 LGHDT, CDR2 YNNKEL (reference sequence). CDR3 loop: CASGANQETQYF. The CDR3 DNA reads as TGTGCCTCGGGGGCAAACCAAGAGACCCAGTACTTC.

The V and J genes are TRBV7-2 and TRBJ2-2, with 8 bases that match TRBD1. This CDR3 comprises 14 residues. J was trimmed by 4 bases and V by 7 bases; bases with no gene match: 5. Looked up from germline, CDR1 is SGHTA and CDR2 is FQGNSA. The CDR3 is CASTGDRITGELFF. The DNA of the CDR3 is TGTGCCAGCACTGGGGACAGGATCACCGGGGAGCTGTTTTTT. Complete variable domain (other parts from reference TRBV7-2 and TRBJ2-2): GAGVSQSPSNKVTEKGKDVELRCDPISGHTALYWYRQSLGQGLEFLIYFQGNSAPDKSGLPSDRFSAERTGGSVSTLTIQRTQQEDSAVYLCASTGDRITGELFFGEGSRLTVL.

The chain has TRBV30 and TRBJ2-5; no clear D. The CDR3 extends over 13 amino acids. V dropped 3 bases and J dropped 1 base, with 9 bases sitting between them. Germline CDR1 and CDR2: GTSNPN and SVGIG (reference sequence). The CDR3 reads CAWRRPPQETQYF. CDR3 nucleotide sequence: TGTGCCTGGAGACGTCCTCCCCAAGAGACCCAGTACTTC. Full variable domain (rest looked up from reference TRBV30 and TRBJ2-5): SQTIHQWPATLVQPVGSPLSLECTVEGTSNPNLYWYRQAAGRGLQLLFYSVGIGQISSEVPQNLSASRPQDRQFILSSKKLLLSDSGFYLCAWRRPPQETQYFGPGTRLLVL.

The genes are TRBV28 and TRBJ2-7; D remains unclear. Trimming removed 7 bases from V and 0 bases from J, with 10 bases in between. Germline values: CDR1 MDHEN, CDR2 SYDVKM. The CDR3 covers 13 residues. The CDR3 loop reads CASTRSSSYEQYF. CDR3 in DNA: TGTGCCAGCACGCGGTCCTCCTCCTACGAGCAGTACTTC.

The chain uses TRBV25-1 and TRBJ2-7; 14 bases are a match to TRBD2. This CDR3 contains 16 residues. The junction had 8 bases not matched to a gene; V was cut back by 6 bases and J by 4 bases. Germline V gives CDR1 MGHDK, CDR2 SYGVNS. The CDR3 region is CASRDGGLAGDYEQYF. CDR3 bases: TGTGCCAGCAGAGACGGGGGACTAGCGGGGGATTACGAGCAGTACTTC.

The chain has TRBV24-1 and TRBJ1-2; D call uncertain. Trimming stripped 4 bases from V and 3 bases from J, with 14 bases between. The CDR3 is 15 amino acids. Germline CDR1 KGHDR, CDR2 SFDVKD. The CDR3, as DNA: TGTGCCACCAGTGAGAAAGACCGGGCCGACTATGGCTACACCTTC. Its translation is CATSEKDRADYGYTF.

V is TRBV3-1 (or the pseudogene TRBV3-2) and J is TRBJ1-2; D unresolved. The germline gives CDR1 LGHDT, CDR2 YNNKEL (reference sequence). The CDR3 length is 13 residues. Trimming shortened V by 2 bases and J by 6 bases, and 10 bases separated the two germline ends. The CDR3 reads CASSQSTKDGYTF. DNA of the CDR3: TGTGCCAGCAGCCAATCGACTAAGGATGGCTACACCTTC.

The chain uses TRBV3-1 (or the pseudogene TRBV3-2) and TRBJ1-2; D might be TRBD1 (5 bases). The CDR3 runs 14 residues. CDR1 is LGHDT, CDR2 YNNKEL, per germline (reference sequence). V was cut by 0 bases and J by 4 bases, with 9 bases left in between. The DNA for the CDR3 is TGTGCCAGCAGCCAAGATCCAGGGCCCTATGGCTACACCTTC. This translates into CASSQDPGPYGYTF.

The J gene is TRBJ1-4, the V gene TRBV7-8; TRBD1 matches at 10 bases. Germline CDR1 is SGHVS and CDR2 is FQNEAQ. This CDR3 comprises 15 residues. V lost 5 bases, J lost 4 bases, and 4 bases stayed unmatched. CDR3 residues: CASSPDRGLNEKLFF. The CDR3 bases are TGTGCCAGCAGCCCAGACAGGGGGCTTAATGAAAAACTGTTTTTT.

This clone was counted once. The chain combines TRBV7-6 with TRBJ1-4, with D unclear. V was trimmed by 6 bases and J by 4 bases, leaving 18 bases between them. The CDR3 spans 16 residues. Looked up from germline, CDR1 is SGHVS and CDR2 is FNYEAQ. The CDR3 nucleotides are TGTGCCAGCAGTTCAAGCGTCATCAGTGGTAATGAAAAACTGTTTTTT. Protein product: CASSSSVISGNEKLFF.

The CDR3 spells CASSSGGEQFF. In nucleotides, the CDR3 is TGTGCCAGCAGCTCAGGGGGAGAGCAGTTCTTC. The chain recombines TRBV14 with TRBJ2-1; TRBD1 matches 7 bases. Germline V gene lookup returns CDR1 SGHDN and CDR2 FVKESK. The ends lost 5 bases at V and 10 bases at J; junction bases unmatched: 2. CDR3 length equals 11 residues.

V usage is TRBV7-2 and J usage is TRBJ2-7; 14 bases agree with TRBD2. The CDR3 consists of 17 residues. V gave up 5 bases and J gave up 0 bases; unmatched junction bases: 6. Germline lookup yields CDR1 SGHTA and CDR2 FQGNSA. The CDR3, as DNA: TGTGCCAGCAGCCCAGCGGGACTAGCGGGGGCCTCCTACGAGCAGTACTTC. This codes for CASSPAGLAGASYEQYF.

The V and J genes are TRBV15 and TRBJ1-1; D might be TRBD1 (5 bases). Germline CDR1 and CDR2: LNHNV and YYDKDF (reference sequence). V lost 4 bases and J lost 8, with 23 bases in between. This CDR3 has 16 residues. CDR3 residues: CATSMEPRASRREAFF. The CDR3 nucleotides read TGTGCCACCAGCATGGAACCCAGGGCCTCCCGACGAGAAGCTTTCTTT.

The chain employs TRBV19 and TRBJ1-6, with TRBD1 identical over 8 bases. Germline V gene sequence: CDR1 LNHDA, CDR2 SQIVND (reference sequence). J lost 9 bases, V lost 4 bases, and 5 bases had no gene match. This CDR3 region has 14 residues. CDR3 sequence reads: CASSTGGGGSPLHF. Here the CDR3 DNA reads TGTGCCAGTAGTACAGGGGGCGGTGGTTCACCCCTCCACTTT.

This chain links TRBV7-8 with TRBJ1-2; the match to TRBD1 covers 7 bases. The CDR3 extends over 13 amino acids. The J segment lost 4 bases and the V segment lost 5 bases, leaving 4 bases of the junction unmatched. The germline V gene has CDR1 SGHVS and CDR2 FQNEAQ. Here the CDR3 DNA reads TGTGCCAGCAGCCAGGGACAGCTCTATGGCTACACCTTC. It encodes CASSQGQLYGYTF. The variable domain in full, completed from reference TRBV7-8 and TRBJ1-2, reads GAGVSQSPRYKVAKRGQDVALRCDPISGHVSLFWYQQALGQGPEFLTYFQNEAQLDKSGLPSDRFFAERPEGSVSTLKIQRTQQEDSAVYLCASSQGQLYGYTFGSGTRLTVV.

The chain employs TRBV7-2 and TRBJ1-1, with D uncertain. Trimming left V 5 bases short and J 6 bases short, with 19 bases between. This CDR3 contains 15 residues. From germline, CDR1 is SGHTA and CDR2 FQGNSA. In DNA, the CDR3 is TGTGCCAGCAGCCCCCGTCAGTGGGCTTCGGCTGAAGCTTTCTTT. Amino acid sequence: CASSPRQWASAEAFF.

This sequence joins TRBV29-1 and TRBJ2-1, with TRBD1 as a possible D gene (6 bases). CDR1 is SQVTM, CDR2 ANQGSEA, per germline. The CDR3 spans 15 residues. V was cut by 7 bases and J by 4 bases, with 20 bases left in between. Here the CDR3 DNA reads TGCAGCGAGTCGTCACAGGGAACGACTTACAATGAGCAGTTCTTC. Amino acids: CSESSQGTTYNEQFF.

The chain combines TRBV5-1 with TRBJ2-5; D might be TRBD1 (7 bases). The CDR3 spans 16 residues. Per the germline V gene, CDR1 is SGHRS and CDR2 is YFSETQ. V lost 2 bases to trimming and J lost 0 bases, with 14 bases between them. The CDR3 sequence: CASSFFRGVDQETQYF. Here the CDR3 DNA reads TGCGCCAGCAGCTTCTTCAGGGGGGTGGACCAAGAGACCCAGTACTTC.

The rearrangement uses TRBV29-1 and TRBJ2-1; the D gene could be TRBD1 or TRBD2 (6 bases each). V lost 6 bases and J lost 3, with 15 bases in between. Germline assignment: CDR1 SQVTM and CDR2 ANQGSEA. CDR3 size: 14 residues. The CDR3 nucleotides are TGCAGCGTCTCCTTCGGGGGCCTCTACAATGAGCAGTTCTTC. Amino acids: CSVSFGGLYNEQFF.

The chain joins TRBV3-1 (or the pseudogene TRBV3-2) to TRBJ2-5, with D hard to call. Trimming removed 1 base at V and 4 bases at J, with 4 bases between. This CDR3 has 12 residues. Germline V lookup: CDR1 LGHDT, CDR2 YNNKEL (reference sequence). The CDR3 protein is CASSQVPETQYF. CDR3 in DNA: TGTGCCAGCAGCCAAGTCCCAGAGACCCAGTACTTC.

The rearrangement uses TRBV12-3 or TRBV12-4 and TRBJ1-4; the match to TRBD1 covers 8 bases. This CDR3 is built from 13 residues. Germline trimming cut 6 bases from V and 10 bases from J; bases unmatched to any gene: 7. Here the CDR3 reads CASRLRGPTKLFF. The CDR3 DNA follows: TGTGCCAGCAGACTCAGGGGGCCCACAAAACTGTTTTTT.

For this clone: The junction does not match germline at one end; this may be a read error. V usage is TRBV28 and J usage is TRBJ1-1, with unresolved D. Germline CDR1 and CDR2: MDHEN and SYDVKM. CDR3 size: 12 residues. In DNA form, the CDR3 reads TGCAAGTCCGATGGCGTGAACACTGAAGCTTTCTTT. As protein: CKSDGVNTEAFF.

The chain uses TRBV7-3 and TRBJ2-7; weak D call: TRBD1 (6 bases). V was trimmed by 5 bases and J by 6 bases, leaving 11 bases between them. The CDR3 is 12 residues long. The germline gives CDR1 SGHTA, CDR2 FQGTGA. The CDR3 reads CASSPRGIEQYF. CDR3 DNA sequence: TGTGCCAGCAGCCCCAGGGGTATCGAGCAGTACTTC. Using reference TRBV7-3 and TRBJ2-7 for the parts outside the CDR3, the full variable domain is GAGVSQTPSNKVTEKGKYVELRCDPISGHTALYWYRQSLGQGPEFLIYFQGTGAADDSGLPNDRFFAVRPEGSVSTLKIQRTERGDSAVYLCASSPRGIEQYFGPGTRLTVT.